A selection of T cell receptor beta chains follows, all from one sample in a study of technical replicates of blood from several donors. Sequencing used immunoSEQ multiplex PCR; TCRdb keeps in-frame clones, though not all of them. The top ten clones hold about 0.21% of a sample with 85,000 to 100,000 clones, under 97% of them seen once. The specimen was T cells isolated from PBMCs. These TCRs come from a human donor in good health. Both conserved end residues are part of each CDR3. The D gene is left open where the match is weak. Expanded clones are given a class, and other clones once, few, many or no size at all.

d_call	v_call	j_call	clone_size	cdr3_aa	cdr3_nt
NA	TRBV27	TRBJ1-1	few	CASSLKGMTEAFF	TGTGCCAGCAGTTTAAAGGGGATGACTGAAGCTTTCTTT
NA	TRBV2	TRBJ1-1	NA	CASSRDSGTEAFF	TGTGCCAGCAGCCGGGACTCCGGCACTGAAGCTTTCTTT
NA	TRBV7-6	TRBJ2-5	NA	CASSQQETQYF	TGTGCCAGCAGCCAACAAGAGACCCAGTACTTC
NA	TRBV5-4	TRBJ1-2	NA	CASSLGTEQGYGYTF	TGTGCCAGCAGCCTAGGGACGGAACAGGGCTATGGCTACACCTTC
NA	TRBV28	TRBJ1-1	few	CASSLKGTEAFF	TGTGCCAGCAGTTTAAAGGGGACTGAAGCTTTCTTT
TRBD1	TRBV19	TRBJ1-2	NA	CASRQGQAANYGYTF	TGTGCCAGTAGACAGGGACAGGCTGCTAACTATGGCTACACCTTC
NA	TRBV19	TRBJ1-4	few	CASGSHNEKLFF	TGTGCCAGCGGGAGCCATAATGAAAAACTGTTTTTT
TRBD2	TRBV27	TRBJ2-7	once	CASSNSGATYEQYF	TGTGCCAGCAGTAATAGCGGGGCCACCTACGAGCAGTACTTC
NA	TRBV19	TRBJ2-1	NA	CASSIMGSTNEQFF	TGTGCCAGTAGTATAATGGGCAGTACCAATGAGCAGTTCTTC
NA	TRBV5-1	TRBJ1-1	NA	CASSLTTGGITEAFF	TGCGCCAGCAGCCTAACGACGGGGGGAATTACTGAAGCTTTCTTT
TRBD1	TRBV7-6	TRBJ1-2	once	CASSPLPTGGNYGYTF	TGTGCCAGCAGCCCACTCCCGACAGGGGGTAACTATGGCTACACCTTC
TRBD2	TRBV6-5	TRBJ2-1	NA	CASVSGTSNEQFF	TGTGCCAGCGTGTCCGGGACTAGCAATGAGCAGTTCTTC
NA	TRBV4-1	TRBJ1-1	few	CASTKGTVNTEAFF	TGCGCCAGCACCAAAGGAACAGTGAACACTGAAGCTTTCTTT
TRBD2	TRBV4-1	TRBJ2-1	NA	CASSHPLTSYYNEQFF	TGCGCCAGCAGCCACCCCCTGACTAGCTATTATAATGAGCAGTTCTTC
NA	TRBV25-1	TRBJ2-7	NA	CASTPGTNGGLRWDTQYF	TGTGCCAGCACCCCGGGGACTAATGGGGGCCTCCGGTGGGACACGCAGTACTTC
TRBD1	TRBV28	TRBJ1-4	once	CASSFGTPGGLFF	TGTGCCAGCAGTTTTGGCACTCCAGGGGGCCTGTTTTTT
NA	TRBV11-2	TRBJ1-6	NA	CASSQDGNNSPLHF	TGTGCCAGCAGCCAAGACGGGAATAATTCACCCCTCCACTTT
NA	TRBV7-8	TRBJ1-3	NA	CASSPVPSGNTIYF	TGTGCCAGCAGCCCGGTCCCCTCTGGAAACACCATATATTTT
TRBD1	TRBV19	TRBJ2-7	NA	CASSLTGGETPNSYEQYF	TGTGCCAGTAGTCTGACAGGGGGCGAGACACCAAACTCCTACGAGCAGTACTTC
TRBD2	TRBV28	TRBJ2-3	NA	CASRSGGLGVIQTDTQYF	TGTGCCAGCAGATCGGGAGGGTTGGGGGTGATACAGACAGATACGCAGTATTTT
TRBD1	TRBV5-4	TRBJ1-1	NA	CASSFQGGTEAFF	TGTGCCAGCAGCTTTCAGGGGGGCACTGAAGCTTTCTTT
TRBD2	TRBV5-1	TRBJ2-4	once	CASSLETAGGNIQYF	TGCGCCAGCAGCTTGGAAACAGCGGGAGGGAACATTCAGTACTTC
NA	TRBV18	TRBJ1-1	NA	CASSPFDSNTEAFF	TGTGCCAGCTCACCATTTGACAGTAACACTGAAGCTTTCTTT
NA	TRBV5-1	TRBJ2-2	NA	CASTPDSSTGELFF	TGCGCCAGCACCCCAGACAGTTCCACCGGGGAGCTGTTTTTT
NA	TRBV5-1	TRBJ2-3	NA	CASSQQGLTDTQYF	TGCGCCAGCAGCCAACAGGGTCTCACAGATACGCAGTATTTT
TRBD2	TRBV9	TRBJ2-2	NA	CASSGWGGGNTGELFF	TGTGCCAGCAGCGGTTGGGGGGGAGGGAACACCGGGGAGCTGTTTTTT
TRBD2	TRBV28	TRBJ2-7	NA	CASSSPGTSGKDEQYF	TGTGCCAGCAGTTCACCCGGGACTAGCGGGAAAGACGAGCAGTACTTC
NA	TRBV19	TRBJ1-5	NA	CASSIGSEGQPQHF	TGTGCCAGTAGTATAGGGTCTGAGGGTCAGCCCCAGCATTTT
NA	TRBV7-6	TRBJ2-3	NA	CASSGSTASSTDTQYF	TGTGCCAGCAGCGGTTCAACAGCCTCTAGCACAGATACGCAGTATTTT
TRBD1	TRBV19	TRBJ1-2	NA	CASSSGGYGYTF	TGTGCCAGTAGTTCAGGGGGCTATGGCTACACCTTC
NA	TRBV4-2	TRBJ2-7	NA	CASSQDTSGYSSYEQYF	TGTGCCAGCAGCCAAGATACTTCGGGGTACTCATCCTACGAGCAGTACTTC
NA	TRBV27	TRBJ1-5	NA	CARWEEDTRNQPQHF	TGTGCCAGATGGGAAGAGGACACACGCAATCAGCCCCAGCATTTT
NA	TRBV11-2	TRBJ1-5	NA	CASSFSRGYNQPQHF	TGTGCCAGCAGCTTCAGTCGGGGTTACAATCAGCCCCAGCATTTT
NA	TRBV2	TRBJ1-5	few	CASRTTGLGQPQHF	TGTGCCAGCAGAACAACAGGGTTGGGTCAGCCCCAGCATTTT
NA	TRBV7-9	TRBJ1-4	NA	CASSSPRVFEKLFF	TGTGCCAGCAGCTCCCCCAGGGTATTTGAAAAACTGTTTTTT
NA	TRBV5-8	TRBJ2-7	NA	CASNSPQMDWNYEQYF	TGTGCCAGCAACTCCCCCCAAATGGACTGGAACTACGAGCAGTACTTC
NA	TRBV7-8	TRBJ1-1	NA	CASSLAGDYTEAFF	TGTGCCAGCAGCTTGGCGGGCGATTACACTGAAGCTTTCTTT
NA	TRBV28	TRBJ2-5	NA	CASKSAGQIQETQYF	TGTGCCAGCAAGTCGGCGGGACAGATCCAAGAGACCCAGTACTTC
NA	TRBV4-1	TRBJ1-5	NA	CASSQEDPGASNQPQHF	TGCGCCAGCAGCCAAGAAGATCCAGGGGCTAGCAATCAGCCCCAGCATTTT
TRBD2	TRBV27	TRBJ2-7	NA	CASKPHTPGLAGESYEQYF	TGTGCCAGCAAGCCCCATACGCCGGGACTAGCGGGAGAATCCTACGAGCAGTACTTC
NA	TRBV27	TRBJ2-4	once	CASVAWGGGKNIQYF	TGTGCCAGCGTTGCCTGGGGGGGCGGAAAAAACATTCAGTACTTC